This T cell receptor (beta chain) emerged from a study of T cells in Graves' hyperthyroidism and ophthalmopathy. Recently diagnosed hyperthyroidism of less than 2 months' duration affected patients aged 18 to 65. Lactation, pregnancy, other autoimmune disease or uncontrolled infection led to exclusion of patients. Amplification yielded TCR beta CDR3 regions, with RNA transcripts as the source. When the TCR CDR3 underwent first-round RT-PCR, the HTBI primer set was used. MiXCR, run by TCRdb on the multiplex PCR reads, gives a single entry per CDR3 protein. This sample has approximately 640,000 distinct CDR3 sequences, with 17% found just once. About this clonotype: What it recognizes is unknown.

The CDR3 is made up of 14 amino acids. Deletions cut 6 bases from V and 0 bases from J, with 12 bases between. Looked up from germline, CDR1 is ENHRY and CDR2 is SYGVKD. General study findings and limits: Stable hyperthyroidism was told apart from ophthalmopathy by a model built on 13 V-J features. Appearing also in blood were most of the thyroid clonotypes expanded above 0.001.

This clonotype originated in a man aged 50 to 60 with Graves' hyperthyroidism. This chain links TRBV10-3 with TRBJ2-7, with a tentative D call TRBD2 (5 bases). The sequencing sample was made of blood. As DNA, the CDR3 is TGTGCCATCAGCGAGGACTTAAGCTCCTACGAGCAGTACTTC. Translating it yields CAISEDLSSYEQYF.